This TCR beta chain was identified during a study of CD8+ T cells in alopecia areata. Looking at the study overall: Oral tofacitinib (5 to 10 mg twice daily) was administered to treated patients. The duration of tofacitinib was 6 to 18 months, with 6 months off drug afterward.

Treatment specified: oral pan-JAK inhibitor, 5-10 mg twice daily. The authors sorted CD4+ and CD8+ T cells from PBMCs. cDNA prepared by RNA extraction and subsequent reverse transcription served as the template for sequencing. Measured with immunoSEQ multiplex PCR; TCRdb has only the in-frame clones, and not every one. Altogether 130,000 or so clones are present, around 60% being singletons, with the ten largest covering around 6%. The CDR3 is 12 amino acids. Germline CDR1 SQVTM, CDR2 ANQGSEA. The V end lost 4 bases, the J end lost 9 bases, and 10 bases lay between the germline ends. Sequenced material: CD4+ T cells sorted from blood, taken at week 4, from a patient treated with tofacitinib. The chain uses TRBV29-1 and TRBJ1-6, with D unclear. This TCR came from a human donor with alopecia areata. In nucleotides, the CDR3 is TGCAGCGTTGGGGATAGCTCTTCACCCCTCCACTTT. Protein: CSVGDSSSPLHF.